Shown below are 15 T cell receptor beta chains from a single sample sequenced in a study of blood T cells in healthy people across ages. PCR was performed a second time for about 6 to 12 cycles using a sample-barcoded 5' primer and a J-beta primer mix. Using its own MiXCR run on the 5' RACE reads, TCRdb lists one record per CDR3 protein. The repertoire holds about 1.8 million distinct CDR3 sequences, with about 50% as singletons. Sample: blood. The receptors derive from a middle-aged woman in good health.

The rearrangement links TRBV3-1 to TRBJ2-5, with D unresolved. Trimming left V 0 bases short and J 4 bases short, with 6 bases between. The CDR3 loop spans 13 amino acids. CDR1 and CDR2 (germline): LGHDT, YNNKEL (reference sequence). CDR3 coding DNA: TGTGCCAGCAGCCAAGATGTTACAGAGACCCAGTACTTC. Translating gives CASSQDVTETQYF.

This clonotype was seen a handful of times. The rearrangement links TRBV29-1 to TRBJ2-7; D unclear. CDR1 and CDR2 (germline): SQVTM, ANQGSEA. With 7 bases removed from V and 0 bases from J, the gap between germline ends came to 13 bases. The CDR3 runs to 13 residues. In nucleotides, the CDR3 is TGCAGCGCATTTACGACGAACTCCTACGAGCAGTACTTC. The encoded protein is CSAFTTNSYEQYF.

The CDR3 loop reads CSVEDKWTEAFF. Here the CDR3 DNA reads TGCAGCGTTGAAGATAAATGGACTGAAGCTTTCTTT. V usage is TRBV29-1 and J usage is TRBJ1-1; unclear D gene. This CDR3 region has 12 residues. CDR1 is SQVTM and CDR2 is ANQGSEA in the germline V gene. V lost 0 bases and J lost 5, with 7 bases in between.

The chain couples TRBV11-2 to TRBJ2-3; 12 nucleotides line up with TRBD2. J was trimmed by 1 base and V by 4 bases; bases with no gene match: 3. Germline V CDR1 and CDR2: SGHAT, FQNNGV. The CDR3 has 16 residues. The chain's CDR3 is CASSWRLAGGTDTQYF. In DNA, the CDR3 is TGTGCCAGCAGCTGGCGACTAGCGGGGGGCACAGATACGCAGTATTTT.

V usage is TRBV29-1 and J usage is TRBJ1-1; 7 bases fit TRBD1. The CDR3 runs 14 residues. CDR1 is SQVTM and CDR2 is ANQGSEA in the germline V gene. The ends lost 6 bases at V and 0 bases at J; junction bases unmatched: 7. The CDR3 here is CSVQGVQVNTEAFF. CDR3 sequence (DNA): TGCAGCGTCCAGGGGGTTCAGGTGAACACTGAAGCTTTCTTT.

The CDR3 loop reads CASSTNQVVLAKNIQYF. The CDR3 bases are TGTGCCAGCTCCACTAATCAGGTTGTACTAGCCAAAAACATTCAGTACTTC. The rearrangement links TRBV7-9 to TRBJ2-4; no clear D. The CDR3 loop spans 17 amino acids. The V gene lost 8 bases and the J gene lost 0 bases, with 20 bases spanning the gap. Germline CDR1 reads SEHNR; CDR2 reads FQNEAQ (reference sequence).

This clonotype came up a few times. J is TRBJ1-2 and V is TRBV20-1; D not certain. The V and J ends lost 8 bases and 4 bases respectively, with 17 bases between them. In germline, CDR1 is DFQATT, CDR2 SNEGSKA (reference sequence). The CDR3 runs to 13 residues. The CDR3 sequence is CSTIKREGYGYTF. The DNA for the CDR3 is TGCAGTACAATCAAGAGGGAAGGCTATGGCTACACCTTC.

The genes are TRBV20-1 and TRBJ1-2, with 8 bases fitting TRBD1. The V segment lost 3 bases and the J segment 4 bases; nucleotides outside the gene matches: 4. The germline V gene encodes CDR1 DFQATT and CDR2 SNEGSKA (reference sequence). This CDR3 is built from 13 residues. The CDR3 coding sequence is TGCAGTGCTAGGGCCGACAGGGGCTATGGCTACACCTTC. It translates to CSARADRGYGYTF.

The rearrangement joins TRBV4-3 to TRBJ2-7, with 7 bases lining up with TRBD1. The CDR3 runs to 16 residues. Germline CDR1 reads LGHNA; CDR2 reads YSLEER. The ends lost 0 bases at V and 2 bases at J; junction bases unmatched: 7. CDR3 bases: TGCGCCAGCAGCCAAGATCCGACCGACAGGGCCTACGAGCAGTACTTC. Protein: CASSQDPTDRAYEQYF.

J is TRBJ2-3 and V is TRBV24-1; 8 bases agree with TRBD1. Germline values: CDR1 KGHDR, CDR2 SFDVKD. V gave up 3 bases and J gave up 5 bases; unmatched junction bases: 6. This CDR3 is built from 15 residues. CDR3 region: CATSDTGTGKDTQYF. Here the CDR3 DNA reads TGTGCCACCAGTGATACTGGGACAGGTAAAGATACGCAGTATTTT.

This clonotype came up a few times. The CDR3, as DNA: TGCAGTGCTAGAGAGACAGGGAGAGGCACCTACAATGAGCAGTTCTTC. Translation gives CSARETGRGTYNEQFF. The chain has TRBV20-1 and TRBJ2-1; 7 bases are shared with TRBD1. Germline lookup yields CDR1 DFQATT and CDR2 SNEGSKA (reference sequence). The CDR3 is 16 amino acids. J lost 2 bases, V lost 0 bases, and 7 bases had no gene match.

The chain is built from TRBV29-1 and TRBJ1-2, with D unclear. CDR3 size: 12 residues. Deletions cut 2 bases from V and 3 bases from J, with 7 bases between. Per the germline V gene, CDR1 is SQVTM and CDR2 is ANQGSEA. In nucleotides, the CDR3 is TGCAGCGTTGAAACGGCCGACTATGGCTACACCTTC. The encoded protein is CSVETADYGYTF.

This chain links TRBV24-1 with TRBJ1-5, with D uncertain. The V gene lost 4 bases and the J gene lost 1 base, with 1 base spanning the gap. The CDR3 covers 12 residues. Germline loops: CDR1 KGHDR, CDR2 SFDVKD. CDR3 in amino acids: CATSESNQPQHF. The CDR3 DNA sequence: TGTGCCACCAGTGAAAGCAATCAGCCCCAGCATTTT.

The rearrangement links TRBV20-1 to TRBJ1-5; D gene uncertain. The CDR3 sequence is 14 residues long. The V end lost 6 bases, the J end lost 2 bases, and 14 bases lay between the germline ends. Per the germline V gene, CDR1 is DFQATT and CDR2 is SNEGSKA (reference sequence). This CDR3 reads CSAQWGDGNQPQHF. In DNA form, the CDR3 reads TGCAGTGCCCAATGGGGAGACGGCAATCAGCCCCAGCATTTT.

This clonotype came up a few times. This sequence joins TRBV28 and TRBJ2-1, with a possible D match to TRBD1 (5 bases). Trimming shortened V by 5 bases and J by 4 bases, and 15 bases separated the two germline ends. Germline V gene sequence: CDR1 MDHEN, CDR2 SYDVKM. The CDR3 runs to 15 residues. CDR3 DNA: TGTGCCAGCAGTCCGCCGACAGAAGCATACAATGAGCAGTTCTTC. Protein product: CASSPPTEAYNEQFF.